The present T cell receptor (beta chain) was sequenced within a study of response to subunit inactivated influenza vaccine. MiXCR, applied by TCRdb to the RT-PCR reads, yields one record per CDR3 protein. The sample lists roughly 620,000 distinct CDR3 sequences; around 11% were seen once. CDR3 size: 17 residues. The germline CDR1 and CDR2 sequences are MNHEY and SVGEGT. Trimming took off 2 bases at V and 2 bases at J, with 16 bases between the two ends. These data were also filed under a second study, of T cells expressing NK-cell markers. That work states: Generation of TCR beta cDNA was performed by 5'RACE template switching incorporating UMIs. Source material for TCR beta repertoires consisted of sorted CD3+CD56+NKG2C+, CD3+CD56+NKG2C- and CD3+CD56-NKG2C+ T cells. The study sequenced eight donors, seven HCMV-seropositive and one seronegative.

Specimen: PBMCs from blood, collected on the day of vaccination. This sequence joins TRBV6-2 or TRBV6-3 and TRBJ1-5; D might be TRBD1 (5 bases). This receptor was taken from a man aged 45 to 65 who received an inactivated influenza vaccine. The DNA for the CDR3 is TGTGCCAGCAGTTACGTCGGGATGGGGCAGCGCAATCAGCCCCAGCATTTT. Translation gives CASSYVGMGQRNQPQHF.